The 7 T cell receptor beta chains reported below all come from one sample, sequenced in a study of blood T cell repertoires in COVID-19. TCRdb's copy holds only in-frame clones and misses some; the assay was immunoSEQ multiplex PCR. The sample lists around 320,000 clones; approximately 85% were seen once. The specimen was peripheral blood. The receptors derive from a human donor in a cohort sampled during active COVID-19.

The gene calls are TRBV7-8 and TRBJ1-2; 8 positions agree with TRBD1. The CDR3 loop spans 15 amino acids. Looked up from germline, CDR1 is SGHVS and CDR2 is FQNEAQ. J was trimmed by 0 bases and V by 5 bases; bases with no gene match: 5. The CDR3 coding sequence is TGTGCCAGCAGCCCACGGACAGGGTCTAACTATGGCTACACCTTC. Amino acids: CASSPRTGSNYGYTF.

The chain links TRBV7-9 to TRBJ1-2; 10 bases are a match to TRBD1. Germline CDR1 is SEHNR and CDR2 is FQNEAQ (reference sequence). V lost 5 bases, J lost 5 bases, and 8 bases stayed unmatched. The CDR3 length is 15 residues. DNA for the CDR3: TGTGCCAGCAGCCCGACCGGGACAGGGGAATATGGCTACACCTTC. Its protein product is CASSPTGTGEYGYTF.

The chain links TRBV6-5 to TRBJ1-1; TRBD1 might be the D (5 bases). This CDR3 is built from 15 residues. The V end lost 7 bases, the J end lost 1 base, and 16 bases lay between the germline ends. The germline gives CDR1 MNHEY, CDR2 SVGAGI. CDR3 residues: CASNIHSGTNTEAFF. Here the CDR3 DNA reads TGTGCCAGCAACATACACAGCGGGACGAACACTGAAGCTTTCTTT.

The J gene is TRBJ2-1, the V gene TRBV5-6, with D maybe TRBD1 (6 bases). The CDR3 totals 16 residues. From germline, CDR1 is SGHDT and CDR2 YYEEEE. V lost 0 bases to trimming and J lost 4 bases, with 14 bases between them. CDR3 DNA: TGTGCCAGCAGCTTGGTGAGACAGGACCTTTACAATGAGCAGTTCTTC. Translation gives CASSLVRQDLYNEQFF.

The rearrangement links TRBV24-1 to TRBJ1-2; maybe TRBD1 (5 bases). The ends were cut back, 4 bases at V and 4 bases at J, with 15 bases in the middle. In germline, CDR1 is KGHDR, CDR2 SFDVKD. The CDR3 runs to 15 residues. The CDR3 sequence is CATSDGGSRAYGYTF. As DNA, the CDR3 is TGTGCCACCAGTGACGGGGGGAGTCGGGCCTATGGCTACACCTTC.

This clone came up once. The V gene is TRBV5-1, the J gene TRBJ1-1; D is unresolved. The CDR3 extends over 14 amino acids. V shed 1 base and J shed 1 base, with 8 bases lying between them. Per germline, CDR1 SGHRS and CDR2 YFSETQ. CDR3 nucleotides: TGCGCCAGCAGCTTGATTCAGGAGAACACTGAAGCTTTCTTT. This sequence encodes CASSLIQENTEAFF.

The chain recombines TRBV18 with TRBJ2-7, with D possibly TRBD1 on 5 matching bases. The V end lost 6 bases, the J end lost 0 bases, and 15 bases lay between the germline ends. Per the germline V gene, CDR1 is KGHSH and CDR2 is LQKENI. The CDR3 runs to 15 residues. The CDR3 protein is CASSLLDIPSYEQYF. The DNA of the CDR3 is TGTGCCAGCTCCCTCCTGGACATACCCTCCTACGAGCAGTACTTC.